This T cell receptor (beta chain) was captured in a study of beta chain features in type 1 diabetes. This clone was picked up a small number of times. Its antigen remains unknown. The germline V gene encodes CDR1 LGHNA and CDR2 YSLEER. V lost 0 bases, J lost 2 bases, and 13 bases lay in between. There are 16 residues in the CDR3. Since all of the isolated RNA was reverse transcribed, expressed TCRB transcripts were what got sequenced. Clones were sequenced by immunoSEQ multiplex PCR, and TCRdb holds only the in-frame ones, with some missing. The sample yields 310,000 or so clones, around 8.5% seen once. Regarding the study as a whole: In all four CD4+ subsets, TCRB CDR3 length was significantly, moderately reduced in type 1 diabetes.

This sequence was found in a man aged 30 to 39 with type 1 diabetes. The sample taken for sequencing was central memory CD4+ T cells from blood. The chain is built from TRBV4-3 and TRBJ1-1, with D possibly matching TRBD1 (5 bases). The CDR3 is CASSQDGGGINTEAFF. The CDR3 DNA follows: TGCGCCAGCAGCCAAGATGGCGGGGGAATCAACACTGAAGCTTTCTTT.